The following is a T cell receptor (beta chain) sequence with its context. Its antigen is currently not known. No much larger clone exists at a distance of one base, and base qualities are not known. TCRbeta CDR3 regions were amplified from genomic DNA using the immunoSEQ Assay, a bias-controlled multiplex PCR. Concerning the study's data processing: Nucleated cell counts per sample were estimated from amplification of reference gene primers within the assay. To quantify the absolute abundance of each unique TCRbeta CDR3 rearrangement, sequence reads were collapsed and filtered. For each sample, productive Simpson clonality was calculated as the square root of Simpson's diversity index across productive rearrangements. Here the immuneACCESS table is served through TCRdb, limited to in-frame sequences with V and J called. Missing clones are a known gap in these copies; in checked studies unresolved V genes cover under half, and the rest lacks a known reason. V and J calls and clone size are those listed in that table; D and trimming were worked out from the DNA. The sample contains some 230,000 clones, around 86% of them found a single time. The ten largest clonotypes hold about a tenth of the sample.

The record originates from a study of blood T cell repertoires in COVID-19 (dated by TCRdb to about 2020). Background on the whole study: Samples covering the acute and convalescent phases of COVID-19 were provided by collaborators in the United States, Italy and Spain. The material from the prospective study consisted of cDNA or gDNA derived from T cells, B-cell-depleted T cells, or PBMCs. Deeply sampled blood TCRbeta repertoires from subjects exposed to, actively infected with, or recovered from COVID-19 were included in the dataset. A freely available public database, intended as a resource for researchers studying the immune response to SARS-CoV-2, is where the repertoires were released. The samples were drawn from the first 160 participants of the ongoing ImmuneRACE study and from 950 to 1,500 subjects provided by 6 global collaborators. The sample metadata nearly always contained a de-identified subject ID, COVID-19 status, age in years and sex. Where available, HLA class I and class II types were obtained from metadata supplied by the sample provider rather than from assay-based typing. What the authors observed across the whole study: Clinical and demographic metadata were provided uncurated, with the amount varying by source and participant.

One collaborating source in Seattle enrolled patients while the patients were actively infected and followed the patients over time throughout the course of disease. Whole blood was collected in K2EDTA tubes by collaborating institutions according to the institutions' own protocols. For TCRbeta analysis, collaborator samples were shipped as frozen whole blood, as isolated PBMCs, or as DNA extracted from either sample type. The CDR3 spans 22 residues, from the cysteine through the phenylalanine. Of all the DNA, just the CDR3 is kept, 66 bases in frame from base 1. CDR1 and CDR2 were assigned from the germline V gene as MGHRA and YSYEKL. Compared with germline, V lacks 3 bases and J lacks 1 base; bases without a gene match: 19.

The chain uses TRBV4-1 and TRBJ2-6, with 9 bases aligning to TRBD1. What was sequenced was peripheral blood. This receptor was identified in a woman aged 50 to 60 with COVID-19, enrolled during active disease. The nucleotide sequence reads as follows: TGCGCCAGCAGCCATCCCTCTGCTAGGACAGGGGTAGCCCCGTCTGGGGCCAACGTCCTGACTTTC. It encodes CASSHPSARTGVAPSGANVLTF.